This entry features one T cell receptor beta chain sequence. The sample comes from a study of blood T cell repertoires in COVID-19. The table came from immunoSEQ multiplex PCR; TCRdb's copy has only in-frame clones and leaves some out. The sample contains approximately 92,000 clones, 70% to 90% of which appear only once. This CDR3 spans 16 amino acids. Germline assignment: CDR1 SGHTA and CDR2 FQGNSA. V was pared by 1 base and J by 1 base, with 11 bases between. The chain uses TRBV7-2 and TRBJ1-5; D may be TRBD1 (5 bases). The sample was peripheral blood. The TCR originated in a man aged 55 to 70 with acute or convalescent COVID-19. The DNA for the CDR3 is TGTGCCAGCAGCTTAGTGGCGGGACCCAGCAATCAGCCCCAGCATTTT. It codes for CASSLVAGPSNQPQHF.